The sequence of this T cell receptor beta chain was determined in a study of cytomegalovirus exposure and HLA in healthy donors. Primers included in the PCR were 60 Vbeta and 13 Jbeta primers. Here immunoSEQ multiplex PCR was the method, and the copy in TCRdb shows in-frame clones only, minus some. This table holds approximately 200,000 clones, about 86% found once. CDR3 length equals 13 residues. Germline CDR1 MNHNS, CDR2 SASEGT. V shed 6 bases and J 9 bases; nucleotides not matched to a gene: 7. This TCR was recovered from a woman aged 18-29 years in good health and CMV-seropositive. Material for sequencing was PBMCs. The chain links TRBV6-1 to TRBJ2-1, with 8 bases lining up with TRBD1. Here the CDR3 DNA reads TGTGCCAGCAGGCGACAGGGGCCGGGTGAGCAGTTCTTC. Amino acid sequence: CASRRQGPGEQFF.